This TCR beta chain originates from a study of T cell repertoires in cytomegalovirus infection. At the level of the study: An indication of both CMV infection and matching HLA type came from public TCR beta signatures.

Regarding the study as a whole: Adding up the frequency of public TCR beta families identified people who carried CMV plus the relevant HLA. HLA-C-restricted CMV-specific TCR beta clonotypes were dominant in the ex vivo response.

Each CDR3 protein is one row after TCRdb ran MiXCR on the reads. The profile shows some 170,000 distinct CDR3 sequences, roughly 17% of them singletons. Comment on this clonotype: What it binds is unknown.

Germline CDR1 reads MNHEY; CDR2 reads SVGEGT. The V end lost 3 bases, the J end lost 6 bases, and 9 bases lay between the germline ends. CDR3 size: 12 residues. The sequence was collected from a human donor in good health (CMV status not recorded). Some clones in this sample may be carry-over from other donors' samples. The V call is TRBV6-2 or TRBV6-3, the J call TRBJ2-7; TRBD1 is a possible D gene (6 bases). Sequencing used CD8+ T cells from PBMCs. This CDR3 is CASSYRGTEQYF. In nucleotides, the CDR3 is TGTGCCAGCAGTTATAGGGGGACCGAGCAGTACTTC.